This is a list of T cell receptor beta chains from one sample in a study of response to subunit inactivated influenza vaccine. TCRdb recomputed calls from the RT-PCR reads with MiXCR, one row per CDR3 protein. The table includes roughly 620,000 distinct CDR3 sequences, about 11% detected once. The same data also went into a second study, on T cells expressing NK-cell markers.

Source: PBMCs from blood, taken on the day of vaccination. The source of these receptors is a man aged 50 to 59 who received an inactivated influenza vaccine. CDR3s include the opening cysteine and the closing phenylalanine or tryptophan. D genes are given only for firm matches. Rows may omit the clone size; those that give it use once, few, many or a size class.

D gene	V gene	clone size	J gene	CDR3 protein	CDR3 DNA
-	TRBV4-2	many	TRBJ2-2	CASSQEQTVPGELFF	TGTGCCAGCAGCCAAGAACAAACGGTACCCGGGGAGCTGTTTTTT
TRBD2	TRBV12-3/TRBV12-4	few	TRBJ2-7	CASSLALAGAYEQYF	TGCGCCAGCAGCTTGGCCCTAGCGGGAGCCTACGAGCAGTACTTC
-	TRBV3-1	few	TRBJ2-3	CASSQADPDTQYF	TGTGCCAGCAGCCAAGCTGACCCAGATACGCAGTATTTT
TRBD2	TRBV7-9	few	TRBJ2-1	CASRSGSDYNEQFF	TGTGCCAGCAGGAGCGGGAGTGACTACAATGAGCAGTTCTTC
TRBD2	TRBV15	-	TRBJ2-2	CATSRDRLAGGELFF	TGTGCCACCAGCAGAGATCGACTAGCGGGCGGGGAGCTGTTTTTT
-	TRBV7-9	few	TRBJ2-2	CASSLGGPLTGELFF	TGTGCCAGCAGCTTGGGGGGGCCCCTCACCGGGGAGCTGTTTTTT
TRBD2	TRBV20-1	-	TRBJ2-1	CSARGTSGSIEQFF	TGCAGTGCTAGAGGGACTAGCGGGAGTATCGAGCAGTTCTTC
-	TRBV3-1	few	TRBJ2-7	CASSQGRSVTFEQYF	TGTGCCAGCAGCCAAGGTCGGAGCGTAACGTTCGAGCAGTACTTC
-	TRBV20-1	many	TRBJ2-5	CSAQDTPDEYF	TGCAGTGCTCAAGACACCCCCGATGAGTACTTC
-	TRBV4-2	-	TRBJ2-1	CASSQDASNLNEQFF	TGTGCCAGCAGCCAAGATGCGTCTAACCTCAATGAGCAGTTCTTC
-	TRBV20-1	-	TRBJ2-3	CSAANRGGRGDTQYF	TGCAGTGCCGCCAACAGGGGAGGCAGGGGAGATACGCAGTATTTT
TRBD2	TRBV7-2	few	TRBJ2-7	CASSAPSGRDEQYF	TGTGCCAGCAGCGCCCCTAGCGGGAGGGACGAGCAGTACTTC
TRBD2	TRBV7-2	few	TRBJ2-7	CASSTRGGSPYEQYF	TGTGCCAGCAGCACCCGGGGGGGGTCCCCCTACGAGCAGTACTTC
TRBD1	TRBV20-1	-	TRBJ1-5	CSASPRGVYSNQPQHF	TGCAGTGCTAGTCCCAGGGGGGTATATAGCAATCAGCCCCAGCATTTT
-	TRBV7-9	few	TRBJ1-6	CASRLTGGNSPLHF	TGTGCCAGCAGACTCACAGGTGGGAATTCACCCCTCCACTTT
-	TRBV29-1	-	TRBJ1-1	CSVEGVLRTEAFF	TGCAGCGTCGAGGGGGTTTTGCGCACTGAAGCTTTCTTT
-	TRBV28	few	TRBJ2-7	CASSPGTHREQYF	TGTGCCAGCAGTCCCGGGACACACAGAGAGCAGTACTTC
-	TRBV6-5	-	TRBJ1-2	CASSYSLGSYGYTF	TGTGCCAGCAGTTACTCGCTCGGCTCCTATGGCTACACCTTC
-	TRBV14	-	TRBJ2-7	CASSPHSSLTYEQYF	TGTGCCAGCAGCCCCCATAGCTCGTTGACCTACGAGCAGTACTTC
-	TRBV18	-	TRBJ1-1	CASSRLENTEAFF	TGTGCCAGCTCACGTTTAGAGAACACTGAAGCTTTCTTT
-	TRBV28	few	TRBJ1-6	CASSLRDALVGYNSPLHF	TGTGCCAGCAGCCTCCGAGACGCCTTGGTAGGCTATAATTCACCCCTCCACTTT
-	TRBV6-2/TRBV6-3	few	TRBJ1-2	CASSRWTRDYGYTF	TGTGCCAGCAGTCGTTGGACAAGGGACTATGGCTACACCTTC
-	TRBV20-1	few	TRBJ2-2	CSASQDRAPGSCFF	-
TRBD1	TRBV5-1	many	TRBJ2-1	CASSWTGGNNEQFF	TGCGCCAGCAGCTGGACAGGGGGTAACAATGAGCAGTTCTTC
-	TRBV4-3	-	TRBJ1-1	CASSQRTANTEAFF	TGCGCCAGCAGCCAGCGGACAGCGAACACTGAAGCTTTCTTT
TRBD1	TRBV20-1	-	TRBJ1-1	CSARDLQGGNTEAFF	TGCAGTGCTAGAGATTTACAGGGGGGGAACACTGAAGCTTTCTTT
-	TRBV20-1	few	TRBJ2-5	CSASHPGETQYF	TGCAGTGCTAGCCACCCTGGGGAGACCCAGTACTTC
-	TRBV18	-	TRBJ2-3	CASSRAFSTDTQYF	TGTGCCAGCTCACGGGCCTTTAGCACAGATACGCAGTATTTT
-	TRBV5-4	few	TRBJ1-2	CASSLVSSNYGYTF	TGTGCCAGCAGCTTGGTTTCCAGTAACTATGGCTACACCTTC
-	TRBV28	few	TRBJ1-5	CASSTTSNQPQHF	TGTGCCAGCAGTACCACAAGCAATCAGCCCCAGCATTTT
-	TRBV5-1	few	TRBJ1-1	CASSLGSGVIAEAFF	TGCGCCAGCAGCTTGGGCTCAGGGGTGATCGCTGAAGCTTTCTTT
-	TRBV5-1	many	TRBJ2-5	CASSFAPMETQYF	TGCGCCAGCAGCTTCGCCCCGATGGAGACCCAGTACTTC
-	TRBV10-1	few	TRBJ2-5	CASSATRQETQYF	TGCGCCAGCAGCGCCACTAGACAAGAGACCCAGTACTTC
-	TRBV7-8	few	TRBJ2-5	CASSLGPALETQYF	TGTGCCAGCAGCTTAGGACCAGCTCTAGAGACCCAGTACTTC